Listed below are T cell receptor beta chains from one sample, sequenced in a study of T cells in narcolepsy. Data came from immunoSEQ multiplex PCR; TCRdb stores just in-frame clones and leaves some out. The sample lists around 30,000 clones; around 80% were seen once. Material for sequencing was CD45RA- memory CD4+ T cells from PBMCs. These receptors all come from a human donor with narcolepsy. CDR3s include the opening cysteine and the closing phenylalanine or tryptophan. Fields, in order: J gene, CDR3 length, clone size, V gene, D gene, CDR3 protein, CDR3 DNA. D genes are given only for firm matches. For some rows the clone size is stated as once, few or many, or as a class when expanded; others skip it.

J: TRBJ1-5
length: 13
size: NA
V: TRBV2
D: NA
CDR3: CASSEGQYQPQHF
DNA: TGTGCCAGCAGTGAAGGCCAATATCAGCCCCAGCATTTT

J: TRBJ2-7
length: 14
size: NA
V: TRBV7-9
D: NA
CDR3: CASSLSGSGYEQYF
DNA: TGTGCCAGCAGCTTATCCGGTTCTGGCTACGAGCAGTACTTC

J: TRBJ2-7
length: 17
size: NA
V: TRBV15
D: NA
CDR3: CATSRDLGQPRYVEQYF
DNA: TGTGCCACCAGCAGAGACTTGGGTCAGCCTCGATATGTCGAGCAGTACTTC

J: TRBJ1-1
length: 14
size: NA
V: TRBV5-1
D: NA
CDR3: CASSFRGQNTEAFF
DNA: TGCGCCAGCAGCTTTAGGGGCCAGAACACTGAAGCTTTCTTT

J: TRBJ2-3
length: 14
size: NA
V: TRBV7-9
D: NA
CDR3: CASSTSGGRLTQYF
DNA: TGTGCCAGCAGCACCTCCGGGGGAAGGCTTACGCAGTATTTT

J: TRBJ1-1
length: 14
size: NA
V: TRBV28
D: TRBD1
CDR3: CASSSTGGAAEAFF
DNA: TGTGCCAGCAGTTCGACAGGGGGCGCCGCTGAAGCTTTCTTT

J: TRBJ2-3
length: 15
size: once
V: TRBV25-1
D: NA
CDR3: CASSESLGGSDTQYF
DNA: TGTGCCAGCAGTGAATCACTCGGCGGATCAGATACGCAGTATTTT

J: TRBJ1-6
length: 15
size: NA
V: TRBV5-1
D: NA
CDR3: CASSSEGRVGSPLHF
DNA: TGCGCCAGCAGCTCGGAGGGTAGGGTGGGATCACCCCTCCACTTT

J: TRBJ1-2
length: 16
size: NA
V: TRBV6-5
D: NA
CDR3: CASRYTAGGSSDGYTF
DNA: TGTGCCAGCAGATACACCGCCGGCGGTTCCTCGGATGGCTACACCTTC

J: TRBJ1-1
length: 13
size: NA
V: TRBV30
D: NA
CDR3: CAWSRGRAAEAFF
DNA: TGTGCCTGGAGTCGGGGGAGGGCGGCTGAAGCTTTCTTT

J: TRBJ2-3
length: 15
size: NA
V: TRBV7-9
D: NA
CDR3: CASSTTEGLGVAQYF
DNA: TGTGCCAGCAGCACAACAGAGGGTCTGGGCGTCGCGCAGTATTTT

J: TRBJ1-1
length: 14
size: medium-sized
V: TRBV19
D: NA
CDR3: CASSTGRTNTEAFF
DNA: TGTGCCAGTAGTACGGGACGGACGAACACTGAAGCTTTCTTT

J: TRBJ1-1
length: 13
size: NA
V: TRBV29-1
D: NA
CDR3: CSVHTHRNTEAFF
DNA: TGCAGCGTCCATACCCACAGGAACACTGAAGCTTTCTTT

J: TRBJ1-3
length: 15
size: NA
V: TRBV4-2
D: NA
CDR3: CASSPLAGQGNTIYF
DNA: TGTGCCAGCAGCCCCCTAGCGGGTCAGGGAAACACCATATATTTT

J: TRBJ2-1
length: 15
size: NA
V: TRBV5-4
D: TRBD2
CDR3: CASSRNSGGASEQFF
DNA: TGTGCCAGCAGTAGGAATAGCGGGGGGGCCAGTGAGCAGTTCTTC

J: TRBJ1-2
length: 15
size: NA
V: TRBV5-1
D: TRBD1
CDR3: CASSRAQGAGYGYTF
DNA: TGCGCCAGCAGCCGGGCCCAGGGGGCGGGCTATGGCTACACCTTC

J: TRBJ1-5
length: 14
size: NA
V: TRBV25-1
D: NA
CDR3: CASITRGGCQPQHF
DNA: TGTGCCAGCATCACCCGGGGGGGCTGCCAGCCCCAGCATTTT

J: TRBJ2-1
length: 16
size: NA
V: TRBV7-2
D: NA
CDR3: CASSLYRGNSYNEQFF
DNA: TGTGCCAGCAGCTTGTACCGGGGGAACTCCTACAATGAGCAGTTCTTC

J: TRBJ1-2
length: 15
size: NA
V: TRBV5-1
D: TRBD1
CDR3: CASSRTGTVDYGYTF
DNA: TGCGCCAGCAGCCGAACCGGGACAGTCGACTATGGCTACACCTTC

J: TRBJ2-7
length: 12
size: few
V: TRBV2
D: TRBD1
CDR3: CASGRQGYEQYF
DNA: TGTGCCAGCGGCAGACAGGGCTACGAGCAGTACTTC

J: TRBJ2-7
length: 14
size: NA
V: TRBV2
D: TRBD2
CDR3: CASSEPGLASEQYF
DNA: TGTGCCAGCAGTGAACCGGGACTAGCTTCCGAGCAGTACTTC

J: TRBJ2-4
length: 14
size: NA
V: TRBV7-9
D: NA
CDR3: CASSPMVAKNIQYF
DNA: TGTGCCAGCAGCCCGATGGTAGCCAAAAACATTCAGTACTTC

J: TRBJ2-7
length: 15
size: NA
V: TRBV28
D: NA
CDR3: CASSPGSAGSNEQYF
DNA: TGTGCCAGCAGTCCAGGTTCGGCAGGCAGCAACGAGCAGTACTTC

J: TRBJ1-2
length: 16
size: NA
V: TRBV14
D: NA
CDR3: CASSQEVPGWTYGYTF
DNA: TGTGCCAGCAGCCAAGAAGTGCCTGGATGGACTTATGGCTACACCTTC

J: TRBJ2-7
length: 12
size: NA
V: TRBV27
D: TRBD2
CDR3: CATGLAWREQYF
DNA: TGTGCCACCGGACTAGCTTGGCGGGAGCAGTACTTC

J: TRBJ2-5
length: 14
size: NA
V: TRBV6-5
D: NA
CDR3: CASSEDWGAGTQYF
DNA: TGTGCCAGCAGTGAAGATTGGGGGGCCGGGACCCAGTACTTC

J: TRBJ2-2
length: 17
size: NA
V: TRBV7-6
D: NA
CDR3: CASSLGGGTGNTGELFF
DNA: TGTGCCAGCAGCTTAGGTGGCGGGACGGGGAACACCGGGGAGCTGTTTTTT

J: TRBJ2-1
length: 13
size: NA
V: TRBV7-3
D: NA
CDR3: CASSRLTNNEQFF
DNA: TGTGCCAGCAGCCGATTAACCAACAATGAGCAGTTCTTC

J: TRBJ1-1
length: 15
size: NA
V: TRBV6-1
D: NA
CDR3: CASSDPRNLNTEAFF
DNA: TGTGCCAGCAGTGATCCTAGAAACCTGAACACTGAAGCTTTCTTT

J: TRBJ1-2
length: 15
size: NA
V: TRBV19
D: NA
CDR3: CASTRRTSSHYGYTF
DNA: TGTGCCAGTACCCGCCGGACATCGTCTCACTATGGCTACACCTTC

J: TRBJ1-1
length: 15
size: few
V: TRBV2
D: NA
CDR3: CASSVLAGQSAEAFF
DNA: TGTGCCAGCAGTGTCCTTGCAGGGCAGAGCGCTGAAGCTTTCTTT

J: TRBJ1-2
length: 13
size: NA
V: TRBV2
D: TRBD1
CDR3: CASSGTGSVGYTF
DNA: TGTGCCAGCAGTGGGACAGGGAGTGTTGGCTACACCTTC

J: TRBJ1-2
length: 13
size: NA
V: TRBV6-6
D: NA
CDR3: CASSYSGVGGYTF
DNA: TGTGCCAGCAGTTACTCCGGGGTCGGTGGCTACACCTTC

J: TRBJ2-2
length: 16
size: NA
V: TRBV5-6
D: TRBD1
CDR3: CASSLRDRQNTGELFF
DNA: TGTGCCAGCAGCTTGAGGGACAGACAGAACACCGGGGAGCTGTTTTTT

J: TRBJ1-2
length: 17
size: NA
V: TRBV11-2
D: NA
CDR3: CASSLEAWGGPNYGYTF
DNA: TGTGCCAGCAGCTTAGAAGCATGGGGCGGCCCTAACTATGGCTACACCTTC

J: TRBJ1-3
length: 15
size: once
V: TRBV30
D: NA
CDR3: CAWSGTGMSGNTIYF
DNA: TGTGCCTGGAGTGGAACAGGGATGAGTGGAAACACCATATATTTT

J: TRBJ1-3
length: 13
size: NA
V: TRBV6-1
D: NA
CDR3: CASSEAPRGTIYF
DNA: TGTGCCAGCAGTGAAGCCCCTCGTGGCACCATATATTTT

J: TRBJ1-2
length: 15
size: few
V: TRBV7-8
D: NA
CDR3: CASSLAVRSPYGYTF
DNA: TGTGCCAGCAGCTTAGCGGTCCGGTCTCCCTATGGCTACACCTTC

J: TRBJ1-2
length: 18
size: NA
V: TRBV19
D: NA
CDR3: CASSTFDGVMAGGYGYTF
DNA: TGTGCCAGTAGTACTTTTGATGGAGTGATGGCCGGAGGCTATGGCTACACCTTC

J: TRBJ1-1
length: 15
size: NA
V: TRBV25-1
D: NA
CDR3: CASSELGLLNTEAFF
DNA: TGTGCCAGCAGTGAACTCGGGCTGTTGAACACTGAAGCTTTCTTT

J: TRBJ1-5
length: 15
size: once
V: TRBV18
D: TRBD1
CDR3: CASSPKPDRNQPQHF
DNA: TGTGCCAGCTCACCAAAACCGGACAGGAATCAGCCCCAGCATTTT

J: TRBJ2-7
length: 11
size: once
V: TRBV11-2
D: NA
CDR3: CASSLALEQYF
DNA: TGTGCCAGCAGCTTAGCGCTCGAGCAGTACTTC